This T cell receptor beta chain was captured by sequencing in a study of CD8 T cells in ankylosing spondylitis. TCRdb reanalysed the 5' RACE reads using MiXCR and keeps one entry per CDR3 protein. The repertoire holds about 100,000 distinct CDR3 sequences, with 8.8% as singletons. Germline loops: CDR1 LNHNV, CDR2 YYDKDF (reference sequence). Losses at the gene ends were 1 base for V and 0 bases for J; bases not matched to a gene: 7. This CDR3 contains 18 residues. Broader study findings: Made up of about eight highly homologous variants, a TCR beta motif appeared characteristic of ankylosing spondylitis blood. With a CD8+ phenotype, disease-linked clones were relatively rare in peripheral blood.

This clonotype has at least ten counts. Antigen unknown. The J gene is TRBJ2-2, the V gene TRBV15; 8 bases line up with TRBD2. The sample consisted of blood, either unsorted or a sorted T cell fraction (not recorded which). This TCR came from a male donor with ankylosing spondylitis or in good health (not recorded which). This CDR3 is CATSRVSTGGANTGELFF. CDR3 in DNA: TGTGCCACCAGCAGAGTTTCGACGGGGGGGGCGAACACCGGGGAGCTGTTTTTT. Combining the CDR3 with reference TRBV15 and TRBJ2-2 gives the whole variable domain DAMVIQNPRYQVTQFGKPVTLSCSQTLNHNVMYWYQQKSSQAPKLLFHYYDKDFNNEADTPDNFQSRRPNTSFCFLDIRSPGLGDTAMYLCATSRVSTGGANTGELFFGEGSRLTVL.